These T cell receptor beta chains were read from a single sample in a study of T cells in localized non-small cell lung cancer. Using immunoSEQ multiplex PCR, the repertoire was profiled, and TCRdb retains in-frame clones only, with some absent. This repertoire shows around 67,000 clones, 85% to 90% found once; its top ten account for 1.5% to 2%. Specimen: peripheral blood, collected before any cancer treatment. All receptors derive from a woman aged 40 to 75 with stage I lung adenocarcinoma. CDR3s include the opening cysteine and the closing phenylalanine or tryptophan. A D gene is named only where the DNA matches it firmly. Rows may omit the clone size; those that give it use once, few, many or a size class.

TRBD1 | TRBJ2-7 | TRBV19 | - | TGTGCCAGTAGTGGCGACAGGGAGAGCTCCTACGAGCAGTACTTC | CASSGDRESSYEQYF
- | TRBJ1-3 | TRBV5-4 | - | TGTGCCAGCAGCTTCACAGGGAGCTCTGGAAACACCATATATTTT | CASSFTGSSGNTIYF
- | TRBJ2-1 | TRBV4-2 | - | TGTGCCAGCAGCCAAGAAGACACAGATGAGCAGTTCTTC | CASSQEDTDEQFF
- | TRBJ2-2 | TRBV2 | - | TGTGCCAGTCGAGCGGACAGCTACACCGGGGAGCTGTTTTTT | CASRADSYTGELFF
- | TRBJ1-1 | TRBV29-1 | - | TGCAGCTGGGGCTTCGGAGTTGAAGCTTTCTTT | CSWGFGVEAFF
- | TRBJ2-7 | TRBV18 | - | TGTGCCAGCTCCCGAGACTCCTACGAGCAGTACTTC | CASSRDSYEQYF
TRBD2 | TRBJ2-3 | TRBV7-3 | - | TGTGCCAGCAGCTTAACAGGACTAGCGGAAAACACAGATACGCAGTATTTT | CASSLTGLAENTDTQYF
- | TRBJ1-3 | TRBV7-9 | - | TGTGCCAGCAGCTATCCTTCGGGTGCTTCTGGAAACACCATATATTTT | CASSYPSGASGNTIYF
TRBD2 | TRBJ2-3 | TRBV9 | - | TGTGCCAGCAAGGGAGCGGGAGGTTATACGCAGTATTTT | CASKGAGGYTQYF
TRBD1 | TRBJ2-7 | TRBV7-6 | - | TGTGCCAGCAGCCGGGGACAGGGGGCTTACGAGCAGTACTTC | CASSRGQGAYEQYF
- | TRBJ1-4 | TRBV11-2 | - | TGTGCCAGCCGCGGAGGGGGGATCGCCGAAAAACTGTTTTTT | CASRGGGIAEKLFF
- | TRBJ1-1 | TRBV29-1 | - | TGCAGCGTCCTGACAGGTTGGGGGACTGAAGCTTTCTTT | CSVLTGWGTEAFF
- | TRBJ1-2 | TRBV19 | - | TGTGCCAGTAGTAGCGGGGAAGGGAACTATGGCTACACCTTC | CASSSGEGNYGYTF
- | TRBJ2-5 | TRBV5-1 | - | TGCGCCAGCAGTATCGGGGATGAGACCCAGTACTTC | CASSIGDETQYF
TRBD1 | TRBJ1-5 | TRBV6-5 | - | TGTGCCAGCAGTTACTCCTACAGGGGGAATCAGCCCCAGCATTTT | CASSYSYRGNQPQHF
- | TRBJ1-1 | TRBV10-3 | few | TGTGCCATCAGTGTTAGTAATCGTTTGCCTGAAGCTTTCTTT | CAISVSNRLPEAFF
- | TRBJ1-1 | TRBV5-4 | - | TGTGCCAGCAGCTTTGGGGGGCAGAACACTGAAGCTTTCTTT | CASSFGGQNTEAFF
- | TRBJ2-2 | TRBV27 | - | TGTGCCAGCAGTTTCGGCGCGAACACCGGGGAGCTGTTTTTT | CASSFGANTGELFF
- | TRBJ2-3 | TRBV9 | - | TGTGCCAGCAGCCCCTCGGGGGTCGGGACAGATACGCAGTATTTT | CASSPSGVGTDTQYF
- | TRBJ2-4 | TRBV19 | - | TGTGCCAGTAGTATAACGGACCAAGCAAACATTCAGTACTTC | CASSITDQANIQYF
- | TRBJ1-2 | TRBV19 | few | TGTGCCAGTAGTATAGGACTTCCCTATGGCTACACCTTC | CASSIGLPYGYTF
TRBD1 | TRBJ2-2 | TRBV5-4 | - | TGTGCCAGCAGCTTTGGGATGGCAGGGGGCCTCACCGGGGAGCTGTTTTTT | CASSFGMAGGLTGELFF
- | TRBJ2-7 | TRBV6-1 | - | TGTGCCAGCAGTGAAGGCCGGGACAACTCCCTTACCTACGAGCAGTACTTC | CASSEGRDNSLTYEQYF
- | TRBJ1-3 | TRBV30 | once | TGTGCCTGGATGGCCAGTGGAAACACCATATATTTT | CAWMASGNTIYF
TRBD1 | TRBJ2-3 | TRBV2 | - | TGTGCCAGCAAGGAGGGGCAGGGGGCTCCAGATACGCAGTATTTT | CASKEGQGAPDTQYF
TRBD1 | TRBJ1-2 | TRBV19 | - | TGTGCCAGTAGACCGGACAGGGATCATGGCTACACCTTC | CASRPDRDHGYTF
- | TRBJ2-7 | TRBV28 | - | TGTGCCAGCAGTTTTGCCGGGACTCTAGCTAGCGAGCAGTACTTC | CASSFAGTLASEQYF
- | TRBJ2-2 | TRBV29-1 | - | TGCAGCGTCCTCACGGACAGCTATAACACCGGGGAGCTGTTTTTT | CSVLTDSYNTGELFF